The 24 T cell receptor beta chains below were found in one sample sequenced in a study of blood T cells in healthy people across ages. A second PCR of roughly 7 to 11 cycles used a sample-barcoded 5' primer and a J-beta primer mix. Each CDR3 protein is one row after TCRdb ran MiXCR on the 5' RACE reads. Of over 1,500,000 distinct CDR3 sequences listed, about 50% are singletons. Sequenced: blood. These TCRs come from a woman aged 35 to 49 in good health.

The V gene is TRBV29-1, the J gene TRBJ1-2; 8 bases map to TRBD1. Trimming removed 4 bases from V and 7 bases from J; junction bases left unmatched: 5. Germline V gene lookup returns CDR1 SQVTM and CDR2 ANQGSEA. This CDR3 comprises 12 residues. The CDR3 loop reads CSVVDRGGGYTF. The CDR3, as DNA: TGCAGCGTTGTTGACAGGGGAGGTGGCTACACCTTC.

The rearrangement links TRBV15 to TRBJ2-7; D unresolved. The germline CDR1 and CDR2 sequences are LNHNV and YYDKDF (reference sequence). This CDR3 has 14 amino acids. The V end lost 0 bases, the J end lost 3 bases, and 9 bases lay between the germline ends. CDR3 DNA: TGTGCCACCAGCAGAGATAGGTCCTACTACGAGCAGTACTTC. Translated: CATSRDRSYYEQYF.

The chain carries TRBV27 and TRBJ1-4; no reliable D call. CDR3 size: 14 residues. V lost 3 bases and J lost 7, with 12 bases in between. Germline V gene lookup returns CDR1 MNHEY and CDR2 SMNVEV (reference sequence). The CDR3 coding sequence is TGTGCCAGCAGTTTTACCGGGTCGGGTGAAAAACTGTTTTTT. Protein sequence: CASSFTGSGEKLFF.

The CDR3 nucleotides are TGTGCCAGCAGTTTCCTTGGCAGGGAGCGATTGGAGACCCAGTACTTC. It translates to CASSFLGRERLETQYF. The chain employs TRBV28 and TRBJ2-5, with D possibly called TRBD1 or TRBD2 (5 bases each). The CDR3 totals 16 residues. Per the germline V gene, CDR1 is MDHEN and CDR2 is SYDVKM. V gave up 3 bases and J gave up 5 bases, with 19 bases separating them.

CDR3 sequence: CASSGRQGGLFF. The CDR3 DNA sequence: TGTGCCAGCAGCGGTCGACAGGGAGGTCTGTTCTTC. This sequence joins TRBV11-3 and TRBJ2-1; possible D gene TRBD1, 7 bases. Trimming cost V 5 bases and J 15 bases, with 17 bases left between them. This CDR3 is built from 12 residues. CDR1 is SGHNT and CDR2 is YENEEA in the germline V gene.

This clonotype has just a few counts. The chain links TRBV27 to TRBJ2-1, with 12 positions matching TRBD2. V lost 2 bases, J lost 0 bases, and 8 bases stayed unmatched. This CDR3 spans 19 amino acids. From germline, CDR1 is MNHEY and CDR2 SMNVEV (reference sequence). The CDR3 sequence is CASSLPSGGVRSSYNEQFF. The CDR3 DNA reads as TGTGCCAGCAGTTTACCTAGCGGGGGGGTACGAAGCTCCTACAATGAGCAGTTCTTC.

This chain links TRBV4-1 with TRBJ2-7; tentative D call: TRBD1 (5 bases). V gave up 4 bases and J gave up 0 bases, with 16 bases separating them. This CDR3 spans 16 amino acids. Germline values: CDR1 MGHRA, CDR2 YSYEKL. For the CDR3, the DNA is TGCGCCAGCAGCCGGGAACAGGACACGCTCTCCTACGAGCAGTACTTC. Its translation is CASSREQDTLSYEQYF.

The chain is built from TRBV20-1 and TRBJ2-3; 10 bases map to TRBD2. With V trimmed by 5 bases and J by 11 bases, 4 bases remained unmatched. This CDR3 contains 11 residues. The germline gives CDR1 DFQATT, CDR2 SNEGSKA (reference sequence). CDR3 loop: CSASRLAGQYF. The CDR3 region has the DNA TGCAGTGCTTCGAGACTAGCGGGGCAGTATTTT.

As DNA, the CDR3 is TGTGCCAGCAGTCGCCGACGCCGCCCCAACTCCTACAATGAGCAGTTCTTC. Protein product: CASSRRRRPNSYNEQFF. V and J are TRBV6-2 or TRBV6-3 and TRBJ2-1; D remains ambiguous. The germline gives CDR1 MNHEY, CDR2 SVGEGT. The CDR3 extends over 17 amino acids. The ends were cut back, 5 bases at V and 0 bases at J, with 17 bases in the middle.

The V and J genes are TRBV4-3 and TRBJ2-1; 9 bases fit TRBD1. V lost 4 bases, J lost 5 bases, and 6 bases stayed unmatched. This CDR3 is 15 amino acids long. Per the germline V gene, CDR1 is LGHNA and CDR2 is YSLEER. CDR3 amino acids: CASSPDRGLDNEQFF. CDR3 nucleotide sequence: TGCGCCAGCAGCCCTGACAGGGGGTTAGACAATGAGCAGTTCTTC.

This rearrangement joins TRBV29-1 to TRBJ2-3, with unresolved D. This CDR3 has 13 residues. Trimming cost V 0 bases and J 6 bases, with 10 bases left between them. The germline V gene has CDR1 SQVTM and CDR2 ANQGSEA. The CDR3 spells CSVEDLADDTQYF. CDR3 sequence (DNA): TGCAGCGTTGAAGATCTGGCCGACGATACGCAGTATTTT.

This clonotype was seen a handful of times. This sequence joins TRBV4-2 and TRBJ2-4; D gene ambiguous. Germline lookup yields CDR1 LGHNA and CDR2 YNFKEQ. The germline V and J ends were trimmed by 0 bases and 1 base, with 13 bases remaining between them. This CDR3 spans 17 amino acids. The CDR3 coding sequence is TGTGCCAGCAGCCAAGATTTAAACGTACCTGCCAAAAACATTCAGTACTTC. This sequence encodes CASSQDLNVPAKNIQYF.

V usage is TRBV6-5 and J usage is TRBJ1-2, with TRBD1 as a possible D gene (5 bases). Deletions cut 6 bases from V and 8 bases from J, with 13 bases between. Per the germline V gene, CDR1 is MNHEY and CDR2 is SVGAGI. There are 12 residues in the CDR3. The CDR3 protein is CASRPTVPGYTF. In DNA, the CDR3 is TGTGCCAGCAGGCCGACAGTGCCCGGCTACACCTTC.

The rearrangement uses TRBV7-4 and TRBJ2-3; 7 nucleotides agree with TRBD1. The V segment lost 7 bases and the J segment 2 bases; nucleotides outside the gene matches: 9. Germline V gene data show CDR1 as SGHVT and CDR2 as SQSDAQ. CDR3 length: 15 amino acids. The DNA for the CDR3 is TGTGCCAGCACATACCCGGGACAGCACACAGATACGCAGTATTTT. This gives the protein CASTYPGQHTDTQYF. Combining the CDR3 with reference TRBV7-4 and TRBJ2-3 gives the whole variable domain GAGVSQSPRYKVAKRGRDVALRCDSISGHVTLYWYRQTLGQGSEVLTYSQSDAQRDKSGRPSGRFSAERPERSVSTLKIQRTEQGDSAVYLCASTYPGQHTDTQYFGPGTRLTVL.

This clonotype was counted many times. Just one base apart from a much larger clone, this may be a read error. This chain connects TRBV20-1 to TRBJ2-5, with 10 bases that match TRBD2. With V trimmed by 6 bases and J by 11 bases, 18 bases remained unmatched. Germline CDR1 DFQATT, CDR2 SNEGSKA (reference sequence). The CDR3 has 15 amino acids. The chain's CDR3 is CSAHPSGGDYNEQYF. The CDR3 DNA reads TGCAGTGCGCACCCTAGCGGGGGAGATTACAATGAGCAGTACTTC.

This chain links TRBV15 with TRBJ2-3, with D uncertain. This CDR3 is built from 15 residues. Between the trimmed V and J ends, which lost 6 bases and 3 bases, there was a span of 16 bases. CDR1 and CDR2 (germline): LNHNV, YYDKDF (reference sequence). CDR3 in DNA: TGTGCCACCAGACAGTCAGTGTTAGGTACAGATACGCAGTATTTT. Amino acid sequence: CATRQSVLGTDTQYF.

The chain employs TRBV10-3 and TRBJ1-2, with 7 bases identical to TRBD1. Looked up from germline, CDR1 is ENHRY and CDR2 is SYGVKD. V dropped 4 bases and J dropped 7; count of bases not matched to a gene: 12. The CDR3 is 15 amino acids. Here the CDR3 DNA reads TGTGCCATCAGTGGGGACAGTCCCTTCATCTGTGGCTACACCTTC. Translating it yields CAISGDSPFICGYTF.

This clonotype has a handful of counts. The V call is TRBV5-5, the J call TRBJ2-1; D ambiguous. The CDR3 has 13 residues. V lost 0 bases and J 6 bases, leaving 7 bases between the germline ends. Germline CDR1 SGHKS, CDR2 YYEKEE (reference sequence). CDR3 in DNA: TGTGCCAGCAGCTTGGATCTCCTCAATGAGCAGTTCTTC. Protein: CASSLDLLNEQFF.

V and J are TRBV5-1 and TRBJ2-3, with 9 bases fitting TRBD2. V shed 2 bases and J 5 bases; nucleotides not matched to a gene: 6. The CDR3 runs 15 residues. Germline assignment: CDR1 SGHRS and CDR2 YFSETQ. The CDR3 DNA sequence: TGCGCCAGCAGCTTTTTAGCGGGGGTCTTAGATACGCAGTATTTT. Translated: CASSFLAGVLDTQYF. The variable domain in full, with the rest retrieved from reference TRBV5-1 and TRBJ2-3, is KAGVTQTPRYLIKTRGQQVTLSCSPISGHRSVSWYQQTPGQGLQFLFEYFSETQRNKGNFPGRFSGRQFSNSRSEMNVSTLELGDSALYLCASSFLAGVLDTQYFGPGTRLTVL.

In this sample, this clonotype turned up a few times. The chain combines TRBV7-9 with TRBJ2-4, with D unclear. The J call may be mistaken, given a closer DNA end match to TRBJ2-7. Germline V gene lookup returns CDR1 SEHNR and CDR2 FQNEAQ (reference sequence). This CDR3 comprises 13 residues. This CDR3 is CASSCYRMGEQYF. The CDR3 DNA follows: TGTGCCAGCAGCTGTTATCGAATGGGCGAGCAGTACTTC.

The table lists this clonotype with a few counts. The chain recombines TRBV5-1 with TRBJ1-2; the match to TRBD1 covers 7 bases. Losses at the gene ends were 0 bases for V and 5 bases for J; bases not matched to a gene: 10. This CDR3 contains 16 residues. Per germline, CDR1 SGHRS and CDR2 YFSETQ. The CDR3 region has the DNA TGCGCCAGCAGCTTGGCCGGGACAGCGAGCGTGTATGGCTACACCTTC. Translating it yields CASSLAGTASVYGYTF.

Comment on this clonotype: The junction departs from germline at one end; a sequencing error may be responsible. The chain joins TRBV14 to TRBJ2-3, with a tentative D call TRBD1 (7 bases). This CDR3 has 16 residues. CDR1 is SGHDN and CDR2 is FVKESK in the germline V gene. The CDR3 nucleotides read TGTGCCAGCAGCCAAGACGGAGGGGGCAAGGCAGATACGCGGTATTTT. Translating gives CASSQDGGGKADTRYF. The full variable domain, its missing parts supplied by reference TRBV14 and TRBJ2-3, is EAGVTQFPSHSVIEKGQTVTLRCDPISGHDNLYWYRRVMGKEIKFLLHFVKESKQDESGMPNNRFLAERTGGTYSTLKVQPAELEDSGVYFCASSQDGGGKADTRYFGPGTRLTVL.

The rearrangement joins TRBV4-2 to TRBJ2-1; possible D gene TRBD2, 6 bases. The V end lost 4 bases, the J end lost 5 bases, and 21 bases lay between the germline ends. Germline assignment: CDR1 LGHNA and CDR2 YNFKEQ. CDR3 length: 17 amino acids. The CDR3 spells CASSRGAGTEGHNEQFF. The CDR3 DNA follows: TGTGCCAGCAGCCGCGGCGCCGGGACGGAGGGGCACAATGAGCAGTTCTTC.

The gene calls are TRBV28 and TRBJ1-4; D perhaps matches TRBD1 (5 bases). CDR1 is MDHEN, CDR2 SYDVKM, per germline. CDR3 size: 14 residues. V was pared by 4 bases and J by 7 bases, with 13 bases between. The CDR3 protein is CASSSAVGAEKLFF. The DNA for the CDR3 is TGTGCCAGCAGTTCTGCGGTCGGGGCTGAAAAACTGTTTTTT.